This section outlines one TCR beta chain sequence together with its context. The specificity of this receptor is unknown. Nothing much larger sits one base from this clone, and base qualities are not available. For the CD8 naive samples, CD45RO-negative cells were positively selected for CCR7, yielding a CD45RA+CCR7+ population from which TemRA cells were excluded. The donors were healthy, HIV-negative adults who had no recently reported acute infections or vaccinations. Every donor was a Caucasian adult living in Nashville, Tennessee, USA. After blood collection by leukapheresis, PBMCs were isolated using Ficoll-Histopaque density gradient centrifugation and then cryopreserved in the vapor phase of liquid nitrogen. Analytical flow cytometry was used to check the purity and quantity of every magnetically sorted T cell population. Genomic DNA was isolated from each sorted fraction and quantified by UV absorbance on a Nanodrop 2000c.

Using the deep immunoSEQ assay, TCR CDR3 regions were amplified from genomic DNA by multiplex PCR. For each cell subset, the extracted genomic DNA was distributed evenly across all wells of several immunoSEQ 96-well plates, and each plate served as one replicate. For sorted subsets, each replicate PCR was loaded with roughly 0.2 ug genomic DNA, equivalent to 25,000 to 35,000 T cell genomes. Purified libraries were measured with a Qubit 3.0 fluorometer, size-checked on a Bioanalyzer 2100, and measured again with the KAPA Library Quantification kit. A separate single-read 150-cycle Illumina NextSeq 550 flow cell was used to sequence each immunoSEQ 96-well plate. On the study's bioinformatics: Because the immunoSEQ output held only junctional sequences and lacked quality scores, the filtering could not match the filtering applied to full-length reads. To assign V/J genes and CDR3, sequences were annotated using PyIR, a Python wrapper for IgBLAST v1.9, with IMGT germline references. Reads were removed for weak V/J assignments (E-value above 1e-6), missing CDR3, stop codons, out-of-frame junctions, or ambiguous translated residues. V3J clonotypes were defined as sequences sharing the same inferred V gene, J gene, and CDR3 amino acid sequence. Percentage overlap between repertoires was computed as shared unique clonotypes divided by the size of the smaller repertoire. Three approaches were used to assess repertoire richness: RTK rarefaction, the Chao1 estimator, and Recon v2.1 estimates of unobserved clonotypes. For all TCRbeta clonotypes obtained by the gDNA method from a few donors, generation probabilities were computed with OLGA. The clones in this table, taken by TCRdb from immuneACCESS, are in-frame only. Not every clone is retained; where verified, under half of the shortfall comes from an unresolved V gene, and the cause of the rest is unknown. Clone size and V and J calls were adopted from that table, with D and trimming inferred from the DNA. In all, the sample holds around 2.1 million clones, and roughly 91% of those were seen once. Clones ranked in the top ten supply 1.7% of the sample.

This specimen comes from a study of shared clonotypes between healthy human individuals (dated by TCRdb to 2018 to 2020). With regard to the full study: The cohort included three men and a couple of women between 18 and 49 years of age. To increase sequencing depth and limit assay-specific biases, different laboratories used diverse techniques to prepare libraries and sequence TCR repertoires. Per donor, three plates each were used for CD4 naive and CD4 memory, two for CD8 naive, and one for CD8 memory. Per donor, leukapheresis produced somewhere between about 0.94 and 8.9 billion PBMCs. To estimate repertoire size and how much clonotype sharing occurs between individuals, the study deeply sequenced the blood TCR repertoires of 5 or 6 healthy adults.

The investigation overall reported the following: Larger estimated clonotype richness was generally found for naive subsets than for memory subsets. The genetic and exposure-history diversity represented was limited by the small number of donors. Pairwise subsampling indicated that sequencing depth was expected to affect the degree of clonotype sharing among donors. About 5% of naive CD4, 3.5% of naive CD8, approximately 2% of memory CD4, and about 0.4% of memory CD8 clonotypes were shared across four donors. Higher generation probabilities were observed for clonotypes shared by all four sorted-subset donors than for non-shared clonotypes. Incomplete sequencing was indicated by rarefaction of sorted-subset datasets, despite the large sequencing depth. Sampling was limited to blood, and TCR repertoires in tissue likely differ from TCR repertoires in blood.

V is cut by 8 bases and J by 1 base, and the space between the germline ends is 15 bases. The germline V gene yields SNHLY for CDR1 and FYNNEI for CDR2. There are 14 amino acids in the CDR3, from cysteine to phenylalanine inclusive. CDR3 DNA only is kept here, 42 bases in frame from base 1. The sequenced material came from naive CD8+ T cells from PBMCs. The cell subset or site tag for this specimen amounts to: CD45RA+CCR7+. The sequence is built from TRBV2 and TRBJ2-7; tentative D gene TRBD2, with 5 bases matching. The source of this sequence is a man aged 18 to 30 in good health. Some clones in this sample may be carry-over from other donors' samples. The DNA sequence is given as TGTGCCAGCGACCCTAGCTATCGGTCCTACGAGCAGTACTTC. It translates as CASDPSYRSYEQYF.